This T cell receptor delta chain appears in the sequencing data of a study of gamma-delta T cells after stem cell transplantation. TCRdb used CATT to re-call clones from the RT-PCR reads. The sample consists of 2,000 to 2,500 delta-chain clones, 21% of them appearing once. Remarks on this clone: A much larger clone differs by one base, so this may be a read error.

Trimming left V 0 bases short and J 1 base short, with 11 bases between. Per the germline V gene, CDR1 is GEAIGNYY and CDR2 is EKD. This CDR3 spans 15 amino acids. The sample consisted of gamma-delta T cells. The chain recombines TRDV2 with TRDJ1, with a weak D call TRDD3 (6 bases). The J gene, absent from TCRdb, was called here by matching the DNA to germline. The TCR sequence derives from a human donor. It is not recorded whose cells these are; they may come from a transplant donor. The chain's CDR3 is CACDTGGGGTDKLIF. In nucleotides, the CDR3 is TGTGCCTGTGACACCGGCGGGGGAGGCACCGATAAACTCATCTTT.